Below are 25 T cell receptor beta chains sequenced from a single sample in a study of cytomegalovirus exposure and HLA in healthy donors. Researchers ran the PCR with 60 Vbeta and 13 Jbeta primers. TCRdb keeps only in-frame clones here, not all; method: immunoSEQ multiplex PCR. The sample records 110,000 or so clones, over 60% being singletons. The material sequenced was PBMCs. These receptors were obtained from a man aged 40-55 years in good health and CMV-seropositive.

Comments on this clone: A junction end diverges from the germline sequence, so it may reflect a read error. Different DNA sequences within this sample yield the same CDR3. The rearrangement links TRBV2 to TRBJ1-3, with D possibly matching TRBD1 (5 bases). The CDR3 is 16 amino acids. From germline, CDR1 is SNHLY and CDR2 FYNNEI. The CDR3 bases are TGTGCTAGCAGTGAAGCGATGGGGCCCTCTGGAAACACCATATATTTT. Translation gives CASSEAMGPSGNTIYF. Supplemented by reference TRBV2 and TRBJ1-3, the full variable domain reads EPEVTQTPSHQVTQMGQEVILRCVPISNHLYFYWYRQILGQKVEFLVSFYNNEISEKSEIFDDQFSVERPDGSNFTLKIRSTKLEDSAMYFCASSEAMGPSGNTIYFGEGSWLTVV.

The rearrangement joins TRBV10-3 to TRBJ2-3, with 8 positions matching TRBD2. CDR1 ENHRY and CDR2 SYGVKD come from the germline V gene. The CDR3 loop spans 14 amino acids. V lost 6 bases to trimming and J lost 0 bases; unmatched junction nucleotides: 2. In nucleotides, the CDR3 is TGTGCCATCAGCGGGGGGGCTAGCACAGATACGCAGTATTTT. It specifies CAISGGASTDTQYF.

This clone was found a few times. The V and J genes are TRBV2 and TRBJ1-6; no definite D call. Germline assignment: CDR1 SNHLY and CDR2 FYNNEI. V gave up 3 bases and J gave up 0 bases, with 9 bases separating them. CDR3 length equals 16 residues. This CDR3 is CASSDYGSSYNSPLHF. The CDR3 DNA sequence: TGTGCCAGCAGTGACTACGGGAGCTCCTATAATTCACCCCTCCACTTT. Variable domain in full (rest from reference TRBV2 and TRBJ1-6): EPEVTQTPSHQVTQMGQEVILRCVPISNHLYFYWYRQILGQKVEFLVSFYNNEISEKSEIFDDQFSVERPDGSNFTLKIRSTKLEDSAMYFCASSDYGSSYNSPLHFGNGTRLTVT.

This clone was observed a single time. The gene calls are TRBV29-1 and TRBJ2-4; 7 positions agree with TRBD1. This CDR3 is 13 amino acids long. Per germline, CDR1 SQVTM and CDR2 ANQGSEA. The V and J ends lost 4 bases and 3 bases, in that order; junction bases with no gene match: 3. CDR3 sequence: CSVVGQDKNIQYF. The DNA of the CDR3 is TGCAGCGTTGTAGGACAGGACAAAAACATTCAGTACTTC.

Turning to this clone: A read error may produce the germline difference seen at one junction end. This chain connects TRBV19 to TRBJ2-6, with D possibly being TRBD1 (5 bases). The germline gives CDR1 LNHDA, CDR2 SQIVND (reference sequence). CDR3 size: 15 residues. CDR3 sequence reads: CASSIALSGANGLTF. The CDR3 coding sequence is TGTGCCAGTAGTATAGCGTTGAGTGGGGCCAACGGCCTGACTTTC.

This sequence joins TRBV21-1 and TRBJ2-5; the table's TRBD2 call for D was not verified on the DNA. TRBV21-1 is a pseudogene segment. The CDR3 sequence is 13 residues long. Here the CDR3 DNA reads TGTGCCAGCAGCTTGGGGAGGGGACGGGCCCAGTACTTC. This codes for CASSLGRGRAQYF.

The rearrangement uses TRBV4-3 and TRBJ2-7, with 11 bases lining up with TRBD2. The CDR3 spans 15 residues. With 3 bases clipped from V and 3 bases from J, the junction kept 4 bases outside the gene matches. Germline lookup yields CDR1 LGHNA and CDR2 YSLEER. CDR3 sequence reads: CASSQKLAGDYEQYF. The DNA of the CDR3 is TGCGCCAGCAGCCAGAAACTAGCGGGAGACTACGAGCAGTACTTC.

V gene TRBV5-1 combines with J gene TRBJ2-3; D unresolved. CDR1 is SGHRS and CDR2 is YFSETQ in the germline V gene. This CDR3 comprises 14 residues. With 4 bases removed from V and 1 base from J, the gap between germline ends came to 10 bases. CDR3 sequence (DNA): TGCGCCAGCAGCCGAGGTGGTGGCACAGATACGCAGTATTTT. Its protein is CASSRGGGTDTQYF.

This chain links TRBV28 with TRBJ2-1; 7 bases line up with TRBD1. Trimming took 5 bases from V and 7 from J; bases not matched to a gene: 8. Germline V gives CDR1 MDHEN, CDR2 SYDVKM. The CDR3 has 14 amino acids. CDR3 nucleotide sequence: TGTGCCAGCAGTCCACAGACAGGGTTTAATGAGCAGTTCTTC. Protein product: CASSPQTGFNEQFF.

The chain uses TRBV30 and TRBJ2-7; a possible D gene is TRBD2 (6 bases). Per germline, CDR1 GTSNPN and CDR2 SVGIG (reference sequence). The CDR3 has 13 residues. V was cut by 2 bases and J by 6 bases, with 14 bases left in between. Written as DNA, the CDR3 is TGTGCCTGGAGTCCCGGAGGGCCGGGCGAGCAGTACTTC. It is translated as CAWSPGGPGEQYF.

Turning to this clone: The junction does not match germline at one end; this may be a read error. This chain links TRBV4-3 with TRBJ2-5, with TRBD1 matching 10 bases. The J call may not be correct, given that the DNA end is closer to TRBJ2-7. The CDR3 is 15 residues long. Germline V gives CDR1 LGHNA, CDR2 YSLEER. The CDR3 region is CASNQGTGASYEQYF. Written as DNA, the CDR3 is TGCGCCAGCAACCAAGGGACAGGGGCCTCCTACGAGCAGTACTTC.

This chain links TRBV7-6 with TRBJ2-1; the D gene is possibly TRBD1 (6 bases). V was clipped by 0 bases and J by 6 bases, with 6 bases between them. CDR1 SGHVS and CDR2 FNYEAQ come from the germline V gene. This CDR3 region has 13 residues. The CDR3 here is CASSLAGANEQFF. Here the CDR3 DNA reads TGTGCCAGCAGCTTAGCGGGGGCCAATGAGCAGTTCTTC.

The chain has TRBV19 and TRBJ2-7, with TRBD2 matching over 8 bases. The ends lost 5 bases at V and 6 bases at J; junction bases unmatched: 15. The germline gives CDR1 LNHDA, CDR2 SQIVND (reference sequence). The CDR3 runs to 16 residues. Here the CDR3 reads CASSPPRYRGGLEQYF. The CDR3 DNA sequence: TGTGCCAGTAGTCCCCCCAGATATCGGGGGGGTCTCGAGCAGTACTTC.

This sequence joins TRBV9 and TRBJ1-3; unclear D gene. This CDR3 has 14 amino acids. V lost 4 bases, J lost 3 bases, and 11 bases lay in between. Germline V gene sequence: CDR1 SGDLS, CDR2 YYNGEE. The CDR3 bases are TGTGCCAGCAGCTCTTCACGGGGTGGAAACACCATATATTTT. Translation: CASSSSRGGNTIYF.

The chain uses TRBV5-8 and TRBJ2-5; 7 bases align to TRBD1. The CDR3 totals 16 residues. J was trimmed by 1 base and V by 4 bases; bases with no gene match: 10. Germline lookup yields CDR1 SGHTS and CDR2 YDEGEE. The chain's CDR3 is CASSIDGTDFQETQYF. CDR3 nucleotides: TGTGCCAGCAGCATCGACGGGACAGACTTCCAAGAGACCCAGTACTTC.

The chain is built from TRBV6-1 and TRBJ2-4; D may be TRBD2 (5 bases). Between the trimmed V and J ends, which lost 1 base and 0 bases, there was a span of 19 bases. The V gene's germline CDR1 is MNHNS and CDR2 SASEGT. The CDR3 is 19 amino acids. CDR3 in amino acids: CASSEGLSDGKGAKNIQYF. In DNA form, the CDR3 reads TGTGCCAGCAGTGAAGGGTTGAGTGACGGGAAAGGAGCCAAAAACATTCAGTACTTC.

Details on this clone: An end of the junction does not agree with germline; a read error may underlie this. The DNA of the CDR3 is TGTGCCTGGAGTAGTGGCGGGGTTAAAAACAGTCAGTACTTC. Amino acids: CAWSSGGVKNSQYF. The V and J genes are TRBV30 and TRBJ2-4, with a possible D match to TRBD2 (6 bases). The CDR3 totals 14 residues. Germline V gene lookup returns CDR1 GTSNPN and CDR2 SVGIG (reference sequence). The full variable domain, in which reference TRBV30 and TRBJ2-4 provide the parts outside the CDR3, is SQTIHQWPATLVQPVGSPLSLECTVEGTSNPNLYWYRQAAGRGLQLLFYSVGIGQISSEVPQNLSASRPQDRQFILSSKKLLLSDSGFYLCAWSSGGVKNSQYFGAGTRLSVL.

This chain connects TRBV28 to TRBJ1-6; possibly TRBD1 for D (6 bases). Between the trimmed V and J ends, which lost 6 bases and 7 bases, there was a span of 16 bases. Germline V gives CDR1 MDHEN, CDR2 SYDVKM. The CDR3 length is 15 residues. CDR3 nucleotide sequence: TGTGCCAGCAGCTCATACAGGGTTGGGAATTCACCCCTCCACTTT. This gives the protein CASSSYRVGNSPLHF.

The V gene is TRBV6-1, the J gene TRBJ2-7, with D possibly TRBD2 on 5 matching bases. Germline V gene lookup returns CDR1 MNHNS and CDR2 SASEGT. V was cut by 0 bases and J by 7 bases, with 10 bases left in between. The CDR3 is 13 residues long. The CDR3 protein is CASSEARGTEQYF. CDR3 DNA sequence: TGTGCCAGCAGTGAAGCTCGGGGTACGGAGCAGTACTTC.

This clone turned up a few times. The rearrangement links TRBV2 to TRBJ2-1, with 14 bases fitting TRBD2. The CDR3 loop spans 18 amino acids. Per germline, CDR1 SNHLY and CDR2 FYNNEI. J gave up 0 bases and V 3 bases, and 4 bases lay outside the gene matches. As DNA, the CDR3 is TGTGCCAGCAGTGATCGGACTAGCGGGGGGAGCTCCTACAATGAGCAGTTCTTC. It translates to CASSDRTSGGSSYNEQFF.

The rearrangement uses TRBV29-1 and TRBJ2-7; 8 bases match TRBD2. Germline V gene lookup returns CDR1 SQVTM and CDR2 ANQGSEA. Unmatched junction bases numbered 9, after V lost 5 bases and J lost 3 bases. The length of the CDR3 is 14 residues. CDR3 residues: CSVLLAEGGYEQYF. The CDR3 nucleotides are TGCAGCGTTTTACTAGCGGAAGGGGGCTACGAGCAGTACTTC.

The chain is built from TRBV6-1 and TRBJ2-2; 8 bases line up with TRBD1. CDR3 length equals 14 residues. Looked up from germline, CDR1 is MNHNS and CDR2 is SASEGT. V was pared by 6 bases and J by 1 base, with 1 base of the junction left unmatched. This CDR3 is CASRGQENTGELFF. The CDR3 coding sequence is TGTGCCAGCAGGGGACAGGAGAACACCGGGGAGCTGTTTTTT.

CDR3 in amino acids: CASREGRGPPNYGYTF. In DNA form, the CDR3 reads TGCGCCAGCAGAGAGGGCCGCGGGCCCCCAAACTATGGCTACACCTTC. This chain uses TRBV10-2 with TRBJ1-2; D remains ambiguous. CDR3 length: 16 amino acids. CDR1 is WSHSY, CDR2 SAAADI, per germline. Trimming removed 6 bases from V and 2 bases from J, with 19 bases in between.

The CDR3 loop reads CASSSAGGSYEQYF. CDR3 in DNA: TGTGCCAGCAGTTCAGCAGGGGGCTCCTACGAGCAGTACTTC. The chain couples TRBV5-6 to TRBJ2-7, with 7 positions matching TRBD1. The germline V gene encodes CDR1 SGHDT and CDR2 YYEEEE. The CDR3 sequence is 14 residues long. Unmatched junction bases numbered 5, after V lost 5 bases and J lost 0 bases. Supplemented by reference TRBV5-6 and TRBJ2-7, the full variable domain reads DAGVTQSPTHLIKTRGQQVTLRCSPKSGHDTVSWYQQALGQGPQFIFQYYEEEERQRGNFPDRFSGHQFPNYSSELNVNALLLGDSALYLCASSSAGGSYEQYFGPGTRLTVT.

Concerning this clone itself: Distinct nucleotide sequences in the sample also encode this CDR3. The V gene is TRBV7-3, the J gene TRBJ1-1; TRBD1 aligns across 8 bases. The CDR3 extends over 13 amino acids. The V gene's germline CDR1 is SGHTA and CDR2 FQGTGA. V trimming: 5 bases; J trimming: 4 bases; junction bases outside the gene matches: 3. CDR3 bases: TGTGCCAGCAGCAAGACAGGGGTCACTGAAGCTTTCTTT. Translation: CASSKTGVTEAFF.